This is a list of T cell receptor beta chains from one sample in a study of shared clonotypes between healthy human individuals. The method was immunoSEQ multiplex PCR; TCRdb's version includes in-frame clones alone and lacks a portion of them. In the table there are roughly 1,800,000 clones, about 95% of which are singletons. Sequencing was carried out using naive CD8+ T cells sorted from blood. These receptor sequences come from a man younger than 35 in good health. Each CDR3 is given with its conserved first and last residue. The order of the fields is J gene, clone size, CDR3 length, D gene, V gene, CDR3 protein, CDR3 DNA. A D gene is named only where the DNA matches it firmly. Rows give clone size only sometimes, using once, few, many, or a class for an expanded clone.

TRBJ2-7 | . | 13 | . | TRBV2 | CASRAKSAAEQYF | TGTGCCAGCAGGGCGAAATCGGCTGCGGAGCAGTACTTC
TRBJ2-7 | . | 15 | TRBD2 | TRBV7-8 | CASSSLAGEVYEQYF | TGTGCCAGCAGCTCACTAGCGGGAGAGGTTTACGAGCAGTACTTC
TRBJ2-2 | . | 17 | TRBD2 | TRBV7-9 | CASSLLAGAPDTGELFF | TGTGCCAGCAGCTTGCTAGCGGGAGCCCCCGACACCGGGGAGCTGTTTTTT
TRBJ2-7 | . | 16 | TRBD1 | TRBV13 | CASSLGRGQGAYEQYF | TGTGCCAGCAGCTTAGGGAGGGGACAGGGGGCCTACGAGCAGTACTTC
TRBJ2-1 | . | 13 | . | TRBV7-6 | CASSFEPAYEQFF | TGTGCCAGCAGCTTCGAACCCGCGTATGAGCAGTTCTTC
TRBJ1-1 | once | 16 | . | TRBV19 | CASSIGDTGMNTEAFF | TGTGCCAGTAGTATAGGGGACACAGGTATGAACACTGAAGCTTTCTTT
TRBJ1-2 | . | 15 | TRBD1 | TRBV19 | CASSVGRTGGDGYTF | TGTGCCAGTAGTGTAGGTCGGACAGGGGGCGATGGCTACACCTTC
TRBJ1-1 | . | 15 | . | TRBV4-1 | CASSHPNGVNTEAFF | TGCGCCAGCAGCCATCCAAACGGGGTGAACACTGAAGCTTTCTTT
TRBJ2-2 | . | 16 | TRBD1 | TRBV11-2 | CASSPGPGTGYGELFF | TGTGCCAGCAGCCCTGGTCCCGGGACAGGGTACGGGGAGCTGTTTTTT
TRBJ2-7 | . | 13 | TRBD1 | TRBV19 | CASSPGTAYEQYF | TGTGCCAGTAGCCCCGGGACAGCCTACGAGCAGTACTTC
TRBJ2-7 | . | 14 | TRBD2 | TRBV7-2 | CASSLAAGFDEQYF | TGTGCCAGCAGCTTAGCAGCGGGATTCGACGAGCAGTACTTC
TRBJ2-5 | . | 12 | . | TRBV30 | CAWTGSMETQYF | TGTGCCTGGACCGGTAGTATGGAGACCCAGTACTTC
TRBJ2-1 | . | 17 | TRBD2 | TRBV4-3 | CASSQMNLAGLSDEQFF | TGCGCCAGCAGCCAAATGAACCTAGCGGGGTTGTCCGATGAGCAGTTCTTC
TRBJ2-7 | . | 15 | TRBD2 | TRBV7-6 | CASSLGPASGYEQYF | TGTGCCAGCAGCTTAGGTCCGGCTAGCGGTTACGAGCAGTACTTC
TRBJ1-3 | . | 15 | . | TRBV14 | CASSPTSNSGNTIYF | TGTGCCAGCAGCCCCACTTCGAACTCTGGAAACACCATATATTTT
TRBJ1-4 | . | 16 | TRBD1 | TRBV11-2 | CASSFNYRGQDEKLFF | TGTGCCAGCAGCTTCAATTACAGGGGGCAAGACGAAAAACTGTTTTTT
TRBJ2-3 | . | 20 | TRBD2 | TRBV5-1 | CASSLVSGLAIYDSTDTQYF | TGCGCCAGCAGCTTGGTTTCCGGACTAGCGATATACGATAGCACAGATACGCAGTATTTT
TRBJ1-1 | . | 12 | . | TRBV7-9 | CASSSSPPEAFF | TGTGCCAGCAGCTCTAGTCCCCCTGAAGCTTTCTTT
TRBJ2-2 | once | 16 | . | TRBV10-3 | CAISEFDSPKNGELFF | TGTGCCATCAGTGAATTTGACAGCCCCAAGAACGGGGAGCTGTTTTTT
TRBJ2-1 | . | 13 | . | TRBV6-5 | CASSYSQGNEQFF | TGTGCCAGCAGTTACTCCCAGGGCAATGAGCAGTTCTTC
TRBJ2-1 | . | 13 | TRBD1 | TRBV7-9 | CASSLGQLNEQFF | TGTGCCAGCAGCTTGGGACAGCTCAATGAGCAGTTCTTC
TRBJ2-4 | . | 13 | TRBD2 | TRBV6-4 | CASSEGRGSFQYF | TGTGCCAGCAGTGAGGGGAGGGGAAGTTTTCAGTACTTC
TRBJ2-4 | . | 14 | . | TRBV29-1 | CSVEGEGSKNIQYF | TGCAGCGTTGAGGGGGAAGGAAGCAAAAACATTCAGTACTTC
TRBJ2-5 | . | 14 | . | TRBV7-9 | CASSPGAEQETQYF | TGTGCCAGCAGCCCGGGTGCCGAGCAAGAGACCCAGTACTTC
TRBJ1-1 | . | 15 | TRBD1 | TRBV7-9 | CASSPAGTGGGEAFF | TGTGCCAGCAGCCCCGCCGGGACAGGAGGAGGTGAAGCTTTCTTT
TRBJ2-5 | . | 18 | TRBD2 | TRBV27 | CASSLYPIGLAGLETQYF | TGTGCCAGCAGTTTATACCCCATCGGACTAGCGGGACTGGAGACCCAGTACTTC
TRBJ1-5 | . | 12 | . | TRBV30 | CAWGEEGQPQHF | TGTGCCTGGGGGGAGGAGGGTCAGCCCCAGCATTTT
TRBJ1-1 | . | 16 | . | TRBV28 | CASSQPQRRMNTEAFF | TGTGCCAGCAGCCAACCCCAACGACGGATGAACACTGAAGCTTTCTTT
TRBJ2-7 | . | 13 | . | TRBV7-9 | CASSGTLDYEQYF | TGTGCCAGCAGCGGGACTCTCGACTACGAGCAGTACTTC
TRBJ2-2 | . | 16 | TRBD2 | TRBV11-2 | CASSQQRGATTGELFF | TGTGCCAGCAGTCAACAGCGGGGGGCGACCACCGGGGAGCTGTTTTTT
TRBJ2-7 | . | 16 | TRBD2 | TRBV11-2 | CASRGTTSGRANEQYF | TGTGCCAGCAGGGGAACGACTAGCGGGAGGGCCAACGAGCAGTACTTC
TRBJ2-2 | . | 14 | . | TRBV29-1 | CSVDEGDLTGELFF | TGCAGCGTTGACGAGGGGGACCTCACCGGGGAGCTGTTTTTT
TRBJ1-2 | . | 16 | TRBD1 | TRBV27 | CASSNRGGQGTYGYTF | TGTGCCAGCAGTAACAGGGGGGGACAGGGTACCTATGGCTACACCTTC
TRBJ2-1 | . | 17 | TRBD1 | TRBV7-9 | CASSLIRAGGSYNEQFF | TGTGCCAGCAGCTTAATTAGGGCAGGGGGCTCCTACAATGAGCAGTTCTTC
TRBJ2-3 | . | 19 | . | TRBV28 | CASSPPPPPGRSSTDTQYF | TGTGCCAGCAGTCCGCCCCCTCCCCCCGGACGGTCTAGCACAGATACGCAGTATTTT
TRBJ1-2 | . | 14 | TRBD1 | TRBV29-1 | CSVDTGTGGNGYTF | TGCAGCGTTGATACCGGGACAGGGGGGAATGGCTACACCTTC
TRBJ2-1 | . | 16 | . | TRBV7-2 | CASRRGTLSSYNEQFF | TGTGCCAGCAGACGCGGGACTCTTAGCTCCTACAATGAGCAGTTCTTC
TRBJ2-1 | . | 15 | TRBD2 | TRBV27 | CASSPSTSGKDEQFF | TGTGCCAGCAGTCCGTCGACTAGCGGGAAGGATGAGCAGTTCTTC
TRBJ1-1 | . | 14 | . | TRBV27 | CASSLVGGYTEAFF | TGTGCCAGCAGTTTAGTTGGGGGGTACACTGAAGCTTTCTTT
TRBJ1-4 | . | 17 | . | TRBV4-1 | CASSQLRGDPTNEKLFF | TGCGCCAGCAGCCAACTCCGGGGGGACCCAACTAATGAAAAACTGTTTTTT
TRBJ2-7 | . | 14 | . | TRBV5-6 | CASSLRDTTYEQYF | TGTGCCAGCAGCTTAAGAGACACCACCTACGAGCAGTACTTC